This passage covers 30 T cell receptor beta chains from one sample sequenced in a study of shared clonotypes between healthy human individuals. This table comes from immunoSEQ multiplex PCR, and its TCRdb copy is limited to in-frame clones, with some not included. The sample lists about 800,000 clones; about 97% were seen once. CD45RO-negative CD8 cells positively selected for CCR7 made up the naive population, which excluded terminally differentiated effector memory CD45RA+ cells. The material sequenced was naive CD8+ T cells sorted from blood. Receptor source: a man younger than 45 in good health.

The chain joins TRBV7-9 to TRBJ2-5, with TRBD1 as a possible D gene (6 bases). CDR3 length: 15 residues. V gave up 0 bases and J gave up 5 bases, with 13 bases separating them. Germline loops: CDR1 SEHNR, CDR2 FQNEAQ (reference sequence). CDR3 DNA: TGTGCCAGCAGCTTAGCAGTGGACAGCCGGGAGACCCAGTACTTC. The encoded protein is CASSLAVDSRETQYF.

The chain employs TRBV9 and TRBJ1-1, with 11 bases aligning to TRBD1. The CDR3 has 14 amino acids. Germline V gene data show CDR1 as SGDLS and CDR2 as YYNGEE. Germline trimming cut 4 bases from V and 6 bases from J; bases unmatched to any gene: 5. The CDR3 DNA follows: TGTGCCAGCAGCCCGGGGGGACAGGGGGCTGAAGCTTTCTTT. Its protein is CASSPGGQGAEAFF. Drawing the rest from reference TRBV9 and TRBJ1-1, the complete variable domain is DSGVTQTPKHLITATGQRVTLRCSPRSGDLSVYWYQQSLDQGLQFLIQYYNGEERAKGNILERFSAQQFPDLHSELNLSSLELGDSALYFCASSPGGQGAEAFFGQGTRLTVV.

V is TRBV4-1 and J is TRBJ2-3; 12 nucleotides agree with TRBD2. The CDR3 has 17 residues. J was trimmed by 0 bases and V by 5 bases; bases with no gene match: 6. The V gene's germline CDR1 is MGHRA and CDR2 YSYEKL. The CDR3 DNA reads as TGCGCCAGCAGCGACCGGACTAGCGGGGCCAGCACAGATACGCAGTATTTT. Translated, it gives CASSDRTSGASTDTQYF.

V gene TRBV2 combines with J gene TRBJ1-5; tentative D call: TRBD1 (6 bases). The CDR3 consists of 13 residues. Germline V gene lookup returns CDR1 SNHLY and CDR2 FYNNEI. V was shortened by 9 bases and J by 2 bases, with 11 bases between the two germline ends. CDR3 amino acids: CARQGSGNQPQHF. CDR3 bases: TGTGCCAGGCAGGGGTCTGGCAATCAGCCCCAGCATTTT.

The gene calls are TRBV2 and TRBJ2-7; D may be TRBD1 (5 bases). The CDR3 is 12 amino acids. Trimming removed 3 bases from V and 7 bases from J, with 10 bases in between. CDR1 is SNHLY and CDR2 is FYNNEI in the germline V gene. In DNA form, the CDR3 reads TGTGCCAGCAGTGATAGGCAGGGAGAGCAGTACTTC. Translated, it gives CASSDRQGEQYF. The whole variable domain, filled in from reference TRBV2 and TRBJ2-7, reads EPEVTQTPSHQVTQMGQEVILRCVPISNHLYFYWYRQILGQKVEFLVSFYNNEISEKSEIFDDQFSVERPDGSNFTLKIRSTKLEDSAMYFCASSDRQGEQYFGPGTRLTVT.

CDR3 sequence (DNA): TGTGCCAGCAGCCCCAGGACAGGGGACCAGAACACTGAAGCTTTCTTT. It codes for CASSPRTGDQNTEAFF. This chain joins TRBV9 and TRBJ1-1, with 9 positions matching TRBD1. The CDR3 is 16 residues long. The V segment lost 4 bases and the J segment 1 base; nucleotides outside the gene matches: 8. Germline V lookup: CDR1 SGDLS, CDR2 YYNGEE.

J is TRBJ2-1 and V is TRBV10-3; TRBD2 aligns across 12 bases. CDR3 length: 20 residues. The trim removed 2 bases at V and 0 bases at J, leaving 11 bases unmatched. CDR1 is ENHRY, CDR2 SYGVKD, per germline. The CDR3 bases are TGTGCCATCAGTGAGGGCCCCACTAGCGGGAGGCTCCCCTCCTACAATGAGCAGTTCTTC. Its protein product is CAISEGPTSGRLPSYNEQFF.

The genes are TRBV7-9 and TRBJ2-7; 15 nucleotides line up with TRBD2. CDR3 length: 15 amino acids. From germline, CDR1 is SEHNR and CDR2 FQNEAQ (reference sequence). Trimming at V came to 6 bases and at J to 3 bases, leaving 3 bases not matched to a gene. CDR3: CASRSGLAGGYEQYF. CDR3 in DNA: TGTGCCAGCAGGTCGGGACTAGCGGGAGGCTACGAGCAGTACTTC. Drawing the rest from reference TRBV7-9 and TRBJ2-7, the complete variable domain is DTGVSQNPRHKITKRGQNVTFRCDPISEHNRLYWYRQTLGQGPEFLTYFQNEAQLEKSRLLSDRFSAERPKGSFSTLEIQRTEQGDSAMYLCASRSGLAGGYEQYFGPGTRLTVT.

The chain uses TRBV6-6 and TRBJ2-1; 7 bases agree with TRBD2. Germline values: CDR1 MNHNY, CDR2 SVGAGI (reference sequence). V was pared by 8 bases and J by 9 bases, with 4 bases of the junction left unmatched. The CDR3 runs 11 residues. Here the CDR3 reads CASGLGLEQFF. The CDR3 DNA follows: TGTGCCAGCGGACTAGGTCTTGAGCAGTTCTTC.

The rearrangement joins TRBV11-2 to TRBJ2-1, with 7 nucleotides matching TRBD2. CDR1 and CDR2 from the germline V gene are SGHAT and FQNNGV. The V gene end was trimmed by 5 bases and the J gene end by 7 bases; junction bases not matched to a gene: 5. This CDR3 contains 13 residues. DNA for the CDR3: TGTGCCAGCAGCCCGGGACTAACGAATGAGCAGTTCTTC. Amino acids: CASSPGLTNEQFF. The variable domain in full, with the rest retrieved from reference TRBV11-2 and TRBJ2-1, is EAGVAQSPRYKIIEKRQSVAFWCNPISGHATLYWYQQILGQGPKLLIQFQNNGVVDDSQLPKDRFSAERLKGVDSTLKIQPAKLEDSAVYLCASSPGLTNEQFFGPGTRLTVL.

The gene calls are TRBV7-8 and TRBJ1-1, with D unresolved. The CDR3 is 14 residues long. Trimming took 2 bases from V and 0 from J, leaving 7 bases between them. Germline values: CDR1 SGHVS, CDR2 FQNEAQ. The CDR3 region has the DNA TGTGCCAGCAGCTTACCGGGCATGAACACTGAAGCTTTCTTT. Translated, it gives CASSLPGMNTEAFF.

DNA of the CDR3: TGTGCCAGTGGGACTAGCGGAAACACAGATACGCAGTATTTT. It encodes CASGTSGNTDTQYF. This rearrangement joins TRBV9 to TRBJ2-3; 11 bases are a match to TRBD2. The CDR3 loop spans 14 amino acids. V shed 8 bases, J shed 2 bases, and the junction held 4 bases outside the gene matches. Germline values: CDR1 SGDLS, CDR2 YYNGEE.

This chain links TRBV5-1 with TRBJ2-2; no firm D call. Germline-derived CDR1 and CDR2 are SGHRS and YFSETQ. The CDR3 spans 17 residues. The V and J ends lost 3 bases and 2 bases respectively, with 17 bases between them. For the CDR3, the DNA is TGCGCCAGCAGCTATAAGACACTCGCTCGTAACACCGGGGAGCTGTTTTTT. Protein: CASSYKTLARNTGELFF. Together with reference TRBV5-1 and TRBJ2-2, the CDR3 gives the full variable domain: KAGVTQTPRYLIKTRGQQVTLSCSPISGHRSVSWYQQTPGQGLQFLFEYFSETQRNKGNFPGRFSGRQFSNSRSEMNVSTLELGDSALYLCASSYKTLARNTGELFFGEGSRLTVL.

V and J are TRBV6-1 and TRBJ2-7; 9 bases align to TRBD1. The CDR3 totals 15 residues. J lost 1 base, V lost 7 bases, and 8 bases had no gene match. From germline, CDR1 is MNHNS and CDR2 SASEGT. CDR3: CASNPGDRASYEQYF. The DNA for the CDR3 is TGTGCCAGCAATCCCGGGGACAGGGCTTCCTACGAGCAGTACTTC.

This chain connects TRBV18 to TRBJ2-7; TRBD2 aligns across 10 bases. This CDR3 has 14 residues. Trimming at V came to 6 bases and at J to 4 bases, leaving 6 bases not matched to a gene. Per the germline V gene, CDR1 is KGHSH and CDR2 is LQKENI. The CDR3, as DNA: TGTGCCAGCTCGCCTAGCGGGAGCTGGTACGAGCAGTACTTC. This gives the protein CASSPSGSWYEQYF. Using reference TRBV18 and TRBJ2-7 for the parts outside the CDR3, the full variable domain is NAGVMQNPRHLVRRRGQEARLRCSPMKGHSHVYWYRQLPEEGLKFMVYLQKENIIDESGMPKERFSAEFPKEGPSILRIQQVVRGDSAAYFCASSPSGSWYEQYFGPGTRLTVT.

The chain is built from TRBV5-1 and TRBJ1-1; D unclear. Germline CDR1 SGHRS, CDR2 YFSETQ. Trimming took 5 bases from V and 4 from J, leaving 12 bases between them. The CDR3 runs 13 residues. CDR3 nucleotides: TGCGCCAGCAGGGTCGGACTTTCCACTGAAGCTTTCTTT. Its protein product is CASRVGLSTEAFF.

V is TRBV7-9 and J is TRBJ2-2, with 11 nucleotides matching TRBD2. The CDR3 extends over 18 amino acids. V trimming: 3 bases; J trimming: 0 bases; junction bases outside the gene matches: 6. CDR1 and CDR2 from the germline V gene are SEHNR and FQNEAQ (reference sequence). The CDR3 region has the DNA TGTGCCAGCAGCTTCCCTAGCGGGAGGACGCCGAACACCGGGGAGCTGTTTTTT. Protein sequence: CASSFPSGRTPNTGELFF.

The chain employs TRBV7-9 and TRBJ1-1; unclear D gene. V was trimmed by 9 bases and J by 1 base, leaving 3 bases between them. CDR1 is SEHNR and CDR2 is FQNEAQ in the germline V gene (reference sequence). CDR3 length: 10 residues. This CDR3 reads CASSNTEAFF. CDR3 coding DNA: TGTGCCAGTTCGAACACTGAAGCTTTCTTT.

This clone was picked up one time. The chain combines TRBV11-2 with TRBJ1-1; TRBD1 aligns across 7 bases. J was trimmed by 5 bases and V by 0 bases; bases with no gene match: 6. Germline values: CDR1 SGHAT, CDR2 FQNNGV. This CDR3 spans 15 amino acids. CDR3 sequence: CASSLDNAGGTEAFF. The DNA of the CDR3 is TGTGCCAGCAGCTTAGATAACGCAGGGGGAACTGAAGCTTTCTTT.

This chain joins TRBV27 and TRBJ2-2; TRBD1 is a possible D gene (6 bases). V was shortened by 6 bases and J by 1 base, with 21 bases between the two germline ends. CDR1 MNHEY and CDR2 SMNVEV come from the germline V gene (reference sequence). This CDR3 region has 18 residues. The CDR3 sequence: CASSPPQGTWLNTGELFF. The CDR3 DNA is TGTGCCAGCAGCCCTCCACAGGGAACGTGGTTGAACACCGGGGAGCTGTTTTTT.

The chain recombines TRBV29-1 with TRBJ2-7; 8 bases line up with TRBD1. V was clipped by 4 bases and J by 3 bases; unmatched bases: 5. Germline CDR1 SQVTM, CDR2 ANQGSEA. The CDR3 is 13 amino acids. The CDR3 DNA sequence: TGCAGCGTTGCTAGGACAGGGAACTACGAGCAGTACTTC. Protein sequence: CSVARTGNYEQYF.

The V gene is TRBV7-2, the J gene TRBJ2-7, with D maybe TRBD2 (5 bases). This CDR3 has 15 residues. Looked up from germline, CDR1 is SGHTA and CDR2 is FQGNSA. Trimming took 5 bases from V and 2 from J, leaving 16 bases between them. This chain's CDR3 is CASSALAMATYEQYF. The DNA of the CDR3 is TGTGCCAGCAGCGCGTTAGCGATGGCGACCTACGAGCAGTACTTC.

The CDR3: CASSVRRGSEQFF. For the CDR3, the DNA is TGTGCCAGCAGCGTACGTCGGGGTTCTGAGCAGTTCTTC. This chain uses TRBV9 with TRBJ2-1; D is possibly TRBD2 (5 bases). The V gene lost 1 base and the J gene lost 9 bases, with 11 bases spanning the gap. The CDR3 covers 13 residues. Per germline, CDR1 SGDLS and CDR2 YYNGEE.

The chain uses TRBV7-9 and TRBJ1-2, with D maybe TRBD1 (6 bases). Trimming removed 5 bases at V and 10 bases at J, with 17 bases between. CDR1 and CDR2 from the germline V gene are SEHNR and FQNEAQ (reference sequence). The CDR3 runs 13 residues. CDR3 region: CASSPEGGETYTF. CDR3 in DNA: TGTGCCAGCAGCCCTGAGGGGGGTGAGACCTACACCTTC.

The J gene is TRBJ1-4, the V gene TRBV7-9; D gene uncertain. Looked up from germline, CDR1 is SEHNR and CDR2 is FQNEAQ (reference sequence). Trimming shortened V by 5 bases and J by 10 bases, and 11 bases separated the two germline ends. This CDR3 is built from 12 residues. CDR3 protein: CASSDGSIKLFF. The CDR3 DNA follows: TGTGCCAGCAGCGATGGGTCAATAAAACTGTTTTTT.

The V gene is TRBV27, the J gene TRBJ2-5; 7 nucleotides agree with TRBD2. Losses at the gene ends were 7 bases for V and 2 bases for J; bases not matched to a gene: 7. CDR1 and CDR2 (germline): MNHEY, SMNVEV (reference sequence). The CDR3 has 14 residues. CDR3: CASNTRGVQETQYF. For the CDR3, the DNA is TGTGCCAGCAACACCCGGGGGGTACAAGAGACCCAGTACTTC.

This clone was picked up one time. The chain links TRBV7-9 to TRBJ2-2; no clear D gene. V lost 5 bases, J lost 5 bases, and 12 bases lay in between. The CDR3 has 14 amino acids. The germline V gene encodes CDR1 SEHNR and CDR2 FQNEAQ (reference sequence). The DNA of the CDR3 is TGTGCCAGCAGCGTTACCGGGCAGACCGGGGAGCTGTTTTTT. Residues: CASSVTGQTGELFF.

The V gene is TRBV5-6, the J gene TRBJ2-7; TRBD1 is a possible D gene (6 bases). V was shortened by 2 bases and J by 6 bases, with 12 bases between the two germline ends. This CDR3 contains 13 residues. Germline V gene lookup returns CDR1 SGHDT and CDR2 YYEEEE. As DNA, the CDR3 is TGTGCCAGCAGCTTTCCAGGGGCGCTCGAGCAGTACTTC. It codes for CASSFPGALEQYF.

In this sample, this clone turned up once. This chain joins TRBV15 and TRBJ2-5, with D perhaps TRBD1 (5 bases). The germline V and J ends were trimmed by 2 bases and 1 base, with 11 bases remaining between them. The CDR3 runs 15 residues. The germline CDR1 and CDR2 sequences are LNHNV and YYDKDF (reference sequence). CDR3 DNA sequence: TGTGCCACCAGCAGACCTAGGGGCGGCCAAGAGACCCAGTACTTC. It codes for CATSRPRGGQETQYF.

The chain employs TRBV7-9 and TRBJ2-7; 12 bases fit TRBD1. V lost 4 bases to trimming and J lost 4 bases; unmatched junction nucleotides: 8. CDR1 SEHNR and CDR2 FQNEAQ come from the germline V gene (reference sequence). The CDR3 is 16 residues long. The CDR3 sequence is CASSSTGQGAIYEQYF. As DNA, the CDR3 is TGTGCCAGCAGCTCTACGGGACAGGGGGCTATTTACGAGCAGTACTTC.